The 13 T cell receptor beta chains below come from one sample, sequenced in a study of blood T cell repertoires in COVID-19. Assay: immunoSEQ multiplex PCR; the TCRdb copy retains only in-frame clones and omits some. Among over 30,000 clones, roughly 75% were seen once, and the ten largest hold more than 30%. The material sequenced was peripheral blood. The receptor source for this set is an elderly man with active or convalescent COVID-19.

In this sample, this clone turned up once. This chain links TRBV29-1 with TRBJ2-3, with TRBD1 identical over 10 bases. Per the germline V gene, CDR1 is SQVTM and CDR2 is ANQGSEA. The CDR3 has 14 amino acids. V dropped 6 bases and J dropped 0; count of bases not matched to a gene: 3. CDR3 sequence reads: CSVGGQGSTDTQYF. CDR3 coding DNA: TGCAGCGTGGGGGGACAGGGGAGCACAGATACGCAGTATTTT.

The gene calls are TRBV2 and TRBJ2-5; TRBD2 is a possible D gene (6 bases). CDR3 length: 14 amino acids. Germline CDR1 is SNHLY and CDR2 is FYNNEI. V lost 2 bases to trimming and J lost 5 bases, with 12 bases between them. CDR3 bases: TGTGCCAGCAGTGAATTGGGAGGCTGGGAGACCCAGTACTTC. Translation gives CASSELGGWETQYF.

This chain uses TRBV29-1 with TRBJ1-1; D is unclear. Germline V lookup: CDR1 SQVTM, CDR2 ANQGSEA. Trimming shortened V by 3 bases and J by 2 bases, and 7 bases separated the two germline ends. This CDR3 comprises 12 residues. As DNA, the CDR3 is TGCAGCGTTGATCCGGGAAACACTGAAGCTTTCTTT. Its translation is CSVDPGNTEAFF.

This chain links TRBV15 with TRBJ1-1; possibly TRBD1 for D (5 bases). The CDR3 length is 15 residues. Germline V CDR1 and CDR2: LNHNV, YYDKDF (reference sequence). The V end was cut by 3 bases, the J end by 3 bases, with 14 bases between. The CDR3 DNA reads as TGTGCCACCAGCAGGCCGATTACAGGCTACACTGAAGCTTTCTTT. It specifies CATSRPITGYTEAFF.

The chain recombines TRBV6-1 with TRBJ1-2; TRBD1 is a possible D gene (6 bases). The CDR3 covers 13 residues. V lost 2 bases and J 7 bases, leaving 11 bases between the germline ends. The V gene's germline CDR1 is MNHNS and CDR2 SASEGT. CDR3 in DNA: TGTGCCAGCAGTGAAACAGGGTCTGGTGGCTACACCTTC. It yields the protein CASSETGSGGYTF.

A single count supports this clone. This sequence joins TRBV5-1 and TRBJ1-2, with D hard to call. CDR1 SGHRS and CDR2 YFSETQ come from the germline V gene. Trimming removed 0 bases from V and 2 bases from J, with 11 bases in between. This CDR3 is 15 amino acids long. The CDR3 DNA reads TGCGCCAGCAGCTTGGCCAGTGGAGGAAACTATGGCTACACCTTC. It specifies CASSLASGGNYGYTF.

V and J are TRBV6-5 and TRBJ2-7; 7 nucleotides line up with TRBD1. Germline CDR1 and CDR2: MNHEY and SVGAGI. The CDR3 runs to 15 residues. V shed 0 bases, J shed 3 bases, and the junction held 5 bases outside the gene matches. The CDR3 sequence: CASSYSQGDNYEQYF. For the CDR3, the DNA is TGTGCCAGCAGTTACTCGCAGGGGGATAACTACGAGCAGTACTTC.

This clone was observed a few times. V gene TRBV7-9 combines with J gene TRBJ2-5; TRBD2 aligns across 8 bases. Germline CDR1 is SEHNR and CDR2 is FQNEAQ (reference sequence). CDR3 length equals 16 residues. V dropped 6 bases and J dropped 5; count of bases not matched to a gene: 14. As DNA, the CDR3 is TGTGCCAGCAGAGCTCAAAGCGGGAGCGCCGCTGAGACCCAGTACTTC. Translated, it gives CASRAQSGSAAETQYF.

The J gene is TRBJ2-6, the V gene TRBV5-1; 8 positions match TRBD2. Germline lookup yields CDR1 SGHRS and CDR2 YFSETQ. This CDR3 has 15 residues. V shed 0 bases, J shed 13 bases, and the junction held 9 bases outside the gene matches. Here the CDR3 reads CASSLVASGLQVLTF. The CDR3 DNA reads TGCGCCAGCAGCTTGGTGGCTAGCGGGCTTCAGGTCCTGACTTTC.

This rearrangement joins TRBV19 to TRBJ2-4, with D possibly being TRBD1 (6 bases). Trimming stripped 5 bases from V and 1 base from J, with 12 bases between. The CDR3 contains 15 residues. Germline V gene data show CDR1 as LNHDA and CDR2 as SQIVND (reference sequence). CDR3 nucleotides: TGTGCCAGTAGTCAGGGGCTAGGGGCCAAAAACATTCAGTACTTC. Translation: CASSQGLGAKNIQYF. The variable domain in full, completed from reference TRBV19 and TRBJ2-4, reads DGGITQSPKYLFRKEGQNVTLSCEQNLNHDAMYWYRQDPGQGLRLIYYSQIVNDFQKGDIAEGYSVSREKKESFPLTVTSAQKNPTAFYLCASSQGLGAKNIQYFGAGTRLSVL.

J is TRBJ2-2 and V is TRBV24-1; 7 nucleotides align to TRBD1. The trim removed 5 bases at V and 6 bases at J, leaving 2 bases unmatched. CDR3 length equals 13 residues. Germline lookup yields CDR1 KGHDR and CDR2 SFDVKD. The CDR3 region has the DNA TGTGCCACCAGTGGCGACAGGGCCGGGGAGCTGTTTTTT. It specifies CATSGDRAGELFF.

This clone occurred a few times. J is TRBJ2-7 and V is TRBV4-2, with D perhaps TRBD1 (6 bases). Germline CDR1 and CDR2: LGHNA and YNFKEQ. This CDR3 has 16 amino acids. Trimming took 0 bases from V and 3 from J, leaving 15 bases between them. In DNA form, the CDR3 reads TGTGCCAGCAGCCAAGATATTGGGGGCTTGTTCTACGAGCAGTACTTC. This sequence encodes CASSQDIGGLFYEQYF.

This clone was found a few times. As DNA, the CDR3 is TGCGCCAGCAGCCAAGCCGCCAGGACTTTGAACACTGAAGCTTTCTTT. It is translated as CASSQAARTLNTEAFF. V gene TRBV4-1 combines with J gene TRBJ1-1; no clear D gene. This CDR3 contains 16 residues. The V end lost 1 base, the J end lost 0 bases, and 12 bases lay between the germline ends. Germline CDR1 reads MGHRA; CDR2 reads YSYEKL.